The rows below give T cell receptor beta chains drawn from one sample of a study of CD8 T cells in ankylosing spondylitis. TCRdb passed the 5' RACE reads through MiXCR, listing each CDR3 protein once. The data show around 75,000 distinct CDR3 sequences, with about 5.7% seen just once and 2.2% held by the top ten. Material for sequencing was blood, either unsorted or a sorted T cell fraction (not recorded which). The receptors stem from a male donor with ankylosing spondylitis or in good health (not recorded which). The CDR3 runs from the conserved cysteine through the conserved F or W. Fields, in order: V gene, clone size, D gene, J gene, CDR3 length, CDR3 DNA, CDR3 protein. The D gene is left open where the match is weak. Some rows have no size entry. The others give once, few or many, or a class for an expanded clone.

>TRBV12-3/TRBV12-4|many|-|TRBJ1-1|15
TGTGCCAGCAGTTTCGGGACAAACATGAACACTGAAGCTTTCTTT
CASSFGTNMNTEAFF
>TRBV5-1|many|TRBD2|TRBJ2-1|16
TGCGCCAGCAGCCAGGGGACTAGCGGGGGGCTGAGTGAGCAGTTCTTC
CASSQGTSGGLSEQFF
>TRBV20-1|many|TRBD2|TRBJ2-7|15
TGCAGTGCTAGCGCTCTACTAGCGTTAACCTACGAGCAGTACTTC
CSASALLALTYEQYF
>TRBV4-1|many|-|TRBJ1-5|18
TGCGCCAGCAGCCAAGAGGGAAGAAGAGGGGTTAGCAATCAGCCCCAGCATTTT
CASSQEGRRGVSNQPQHF
>TRBV7-3|many|TRBD1|TRBJ2-3|15
TGTGCCAGCAGCCCTCAGGGACAGGGCACAGATACGCAGTATTTT
CASSPQGQGTDTQYF
>TRBV20-1|many|-|TRBJ2-6|15
TGCAGTGCTAGAGATGAGGGGTCCGGGGCCAACGTCCTGACTTTC
CSARDEGSGANVLTF
>TRBV3-1|many|TRBD2|TRBJ2-1|16
TGTGCCAGCAGGGACGGGTCGGGGGGGCACGACAATGAGCAGTTCTTC
CASRDGSGGHDNEQFF
>TRBV20-1|many|-|TRBJ1-5|14
TGCAGTGCTAGGGATTCCCAGGGACCTCAGCCCCAGCATTTT
CSARDSQGPQPQHF
>TRBV6-1|many|TRBD1|TRBJ1-2|16
TGTGCCAGCAGTGCAGATTTTGGACAGGGGGCGCCCGGCTACACCTTC
CASSADFGQGAPGYTF
>TRBV10-3|many|-|TRBJ1-1|15
TGTGCCATCAGTGAGTATGGGGGCGCAAACACTGAAGCTTTCTTT
CAISEYGGANTEAFF
>TRBV20-1|many|TRBD2|TRBJ2-1|18
TGCAGTGCTAGAGGCGGACTAGCGGGGGGTAGCTCCTACAATGAGCAGTTCTTC
CSARGGLAGGSSYNEQFF
>TRBV7-3|many|TRBD2|TRBJ2-1|12
TGTGCCAGCAGCCTCTCGGGGGGGGATCAGTTCTTC
CASSLSGGDQFF
>TRBV27|many|TRBD1|TRBJ1-4|16
TGTGCCAGCAGTGACAGGGGGTCTTCAACTAATGAAAAACTGTTTTTT
CASSDRGSSTNEKLFF
>TRBV14|many|-|TRBJ2-7|12
TGTGCCAGCAGCGCCCCGTTCGGGGAGCAGTACTTC
CASSAPFGEQYF
>TRBV7-9|-|TRBD2|TRBJ2-5|18
TGTGCCATCGGCCCCGGGGCGGGGGGCAGCGGGGAGCAAGAGACCCAGTACTTC
CAIGPGAGGSGEQETQYF
>TRBV2|many|-|TRBJ1-2|12
TGTGCCAGCAGGAACGAACTCATTGGCTACACCTTC
CASRNELIGYTF
>TRBV20-1|many|TRBD1|TRBJ1-1|14
TGCAGTGCTTCTACCGAGGACAGGGGGCGCCGGGCTTTCTTT
CSASTEDRGRRAFF
>TRBV12-3/TRBV12-4|many|-|TRBJ2-3|14
TGTGCCAGCCGTAGGGGGGCCAACACAGATACGCAGTATTTT
CASRRGANTDTQYF
>TRBV28|many|-|TRBJ1-2|14
TGTGCCAGCAGTTCGGGAGGAGGGAGGGATGGCTACACCTTC
CASSSGGGRDGYTF
>TRBV3-1|many|TRBD2|TRBJ2-1|15
TGTGCCAGCAGCCAAGGTCAGAGCGGGGGGCCGGTGCAGTTCTTC
CASSQGQSGGPVQFF
>TRBV11-2|many|TRBD1|TRBJ2-7|16
TGTGCCAGCAGCCCTAGTTCCGGACAGGGGAGATACGAGCAGTACTTC
CASSPSSGQGRYEQYF
>TRBV24-1|many|-|TRBJ2-1|15
TGTGCCACCAGTGATTTGGGGGACCTGGGGGATGAGCAGTTCTTC
CATSDLGDLGDEQFF
>TRBV4-3|many|-|TRBJ2-3|13
TGCGCCAGCAGCCCCACTAGCACAGATACGCAGTATTTT
CASSPTSTDTQYF
>TRBV11-2|-|TRBD1|TRBJ1-2|15
TGTGCCAGCAGCTTAAGCCGGGGACAGGCGGGTGGCTACACCTTC
CASSLSRGQAGGYTF
>TRBV27|many|-|TRBJ1-1|14
TGTGCCAGCAGGGCAGCACCCATGAACACTGAAGCTTTCTTT
CASRAAPMNTEAFF
>TRBV3-1|many|-|TRBJ1-2|16
TGTGCCAGCAGCCAAGATCGAGGCAGGGGTCGATATGGCTACACCTTC
CASSQDRGRGRYGYTF
>TRBV7-9|many|-|TRBJ1-2|14
TGTGCCAGCAGCCCAGTTGGGGGCGAGGATGGCTACACCTTC
CASSPVGGEDGYTF
>TRBV28|few|-|TRBJ2-2|13
TGTGCCAGCAGTTTAGAAGTCACCGGGGAGCTGTTTTTT
CASSLEVTGELFF
>TRBV15|many|-|TRBJ2-1|14
TGTGCCACCAGCAGAGATACGGCAGGCCATGAGCAGTTCTTC
CATSRDTAGHEQFF
>TRBV20-1|many|TRBD2|TRBJ2-2|15
TGCAGTGCTACCACGGGACTAGCGGTAGCCGGGGAGCTGTTTTTT
CSATTGLAVAGELFF
>TRBV4-1|many|TRBD1|TRBJ2-7|18
TGCGCCAGCAGCCAAGTTTGGGACAGGGGGGCAAGCTCCTACGAGCAGTACTTC
CASSQVWDRGASSYEQYF
>TRBV10-2|many|TRBD2|TRBJ2-2|15
TGCGCCAGCAGTGAGGTAGCGGGGGGTTCCGGGGAGCTGTTTTTT
CASSEVAGGSGELFF
>TRBV4-3|many|TRBD2|TRBJ2-3|15
TGCGCCAGCAGCCAAGATCCCGGGGGGGCAGATACGCAGTATTTT
CASSQDPGGADTQYF
>TRBV9|many|-|TRBJ2-3|12
TGTGCCAGCAATAGCTTCGGGGATACGCAGTATTTT
CASNSFGDTQYF
>TRBV29-1|few|-|TRBJ2-7|12
TGCAGCGTGAAGGCGGACAGCCCGGAGCAGTACTTC
CSVKADSPEQYF
>TRBV11-2|many|TRBD1|TRBJ2-7|14
TGTGCCAGCACCCTAGGACAGGGGGCCTACGAGCAGTACTTC
CASTLGQGAYEQYF
>TRBV12-5|many|-|TRBJ1-1|11
TGTGCTAGTGCGGGTGGCGCTGAAGCTTTCTTT
CASAGGAEAFF
>TRBV6-6|many|TRBD1|TRBJ1-1|13
TGTGCCAGCAGTTTCCTCGGGACAGTTGAAGCTTTCTTT
CASSFLGTVEAFF
>TRBV20-1|many|-|TRBJ1-2|13
TGCAGTGCTCGGGACGGTACTAACTATGGCTACACCTTC
CSARDGTNYGYTF
>TRBV28|many|-|TRBJ1-1|13
TGTGCCAGCAGTTTTGCGGGGACCACTGAAGCTTTCTTT
CASSFAGTTEAFF